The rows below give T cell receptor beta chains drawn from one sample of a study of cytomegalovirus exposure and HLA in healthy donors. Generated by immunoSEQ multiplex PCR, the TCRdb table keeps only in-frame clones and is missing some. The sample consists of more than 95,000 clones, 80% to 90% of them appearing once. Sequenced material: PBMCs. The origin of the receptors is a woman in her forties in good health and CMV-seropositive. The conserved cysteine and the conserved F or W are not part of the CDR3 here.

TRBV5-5 ASSLGLAGIYEQY
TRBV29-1 SVYFEGHYEQY
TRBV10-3 AISASGNTDTQY
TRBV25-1 ASSEGGGPRDEQF
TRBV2 ASRAGTSGSYNEQF
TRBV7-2 ASSLTSGTRSSYNEQF
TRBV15 ATSRRLAGGPSGELF
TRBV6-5 ASSYGTGNYGYT
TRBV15 ATQLDKRNTIY
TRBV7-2 ASSLRDWVWETQY
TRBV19 ASSIEGTGKTGELF
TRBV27 ASSRSTGGDYGYT
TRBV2 ASSPGLAGGVGTDTQY
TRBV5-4 ASSLGQGEEQY
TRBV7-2 ATRGQPNTEAF
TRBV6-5 ASSWDGGREQF
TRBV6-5 ASSQGDSTYNEQF
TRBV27 ASSLGTWNTGELF
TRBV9 ASSPSRVASRRAF
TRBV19 ASSIGLAGPQETQY
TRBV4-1 ASSRAGTSGTYNEQF
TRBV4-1 ATTSGGRKETQY
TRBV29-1 SVDWTSGRASVHEQF
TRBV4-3 ASSQVLRSEKLF
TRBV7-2 ASSLRGSNTEAF
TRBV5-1 ASSSQTSGVEQF
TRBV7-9 ASSSHRWTSGGGGNEQF
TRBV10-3 ARRAGLNTEAF
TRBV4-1 ASSPPGGSYEQY
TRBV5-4 ASSLARETQY
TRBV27 ASSLQGLGTDTQY
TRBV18 ASSPGGYSNQPQH
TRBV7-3 ASSLKAGGTDTQY
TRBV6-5 ASSHGSNYEQY
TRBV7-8 ASSPINYGYT
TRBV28 ASRGQGSWPQH
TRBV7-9 ASSPIDRVGSGYT
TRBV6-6 ASSPTRGVYEQY
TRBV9 ASSGHRGLTEAF
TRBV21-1 ASSCRSYGYT
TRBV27 ASSSHRGGTYEQY
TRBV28 ASSLGTANQETQY
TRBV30 AWTQGHEQF
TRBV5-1 ASSPRGQSNTEAF
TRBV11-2 ASSLRGTGGSPLH
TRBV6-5 ASDGTQGGYT
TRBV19 ASRAGPNNEQF
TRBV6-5 ASGRGGNTEAF